Listed here are 32 T cell receptor beta chains from one sample, sequenced in a study of blood T cell repertoires in COVID-19. Here immunoSEQ multiplex PCR was the method, and the copy in TCRdb shows in-frame clones only, minus some. Of about 430,000 clones detected, about 88% appear once; the ten largest clones hold 1.2% to 1.5%. The material sequenced was PBMCs or T cells enriched from blood (not recorded which). These receptors were taken from a woman aged 18 to 35 who had been exposed to COVID-19.

The chain recombines TRBV5-4 with TRBJ2-5, with TRBD2 identical over 7 bases. This CDR3 has 17 residues. V lost 4 bases to trimming and J lost 2 bases; unmatched junction nucleotides: 14. Germline V lookup: CDR1 SGHNT, CDR2 YYREEE (reference sequence). The DNA for the CDR3 is TGTGCCAGCAGCCCCAAGGTCGGGGGGAACGGACAAGAGACCCAGTACTTC. Translation: CASSPKVGGNGQETQYF.

The rearrangement joins TRBV4-2 to TRBJ1-1, with 8 nucleotides matching TRBD1. Germline V gene sequence: CDR1 LGHNA, CDR2 YNFKEQ. This CDR3 spans 18 amino acids. Germline trimming cut 1 base from V and 2 bases from J; bases unmatched to any gene: 12. The CDR3, as DNA: TGTGCCAGCAGCCAAGCTGACAGGGGACCCTTCTCTAACACTGAAGCTTTCTTT. Amino acids: CASSQADRGPFSNTEAFF.

The chain has TRBV2 and TRBJ2-7, with D maybe TRBD1 (5 bases). Trimming left V 4 bases short and J 2 bases short, with 9 bases between. The CDR3 is made up of 13 amino acids. CDR1 is SNHLY, CDR2 FYNNEI, per germline. The chain's CDR3 is CASSVDSAYEQYF. As DNA, the CDR3 is TGTGCCAGCAGTGTCGACAGCGCCTACGAGCAGTACTTC.

In this sample, this clone turned up a few times. The chain's CDR3 is CASSPTGVGANYGYTF. The CDR3 region has the DNA TGTGCCAGCAGCCCAACCGGGGTAGGAGCTAACTATGGCTACACCTTC. V usage is TRBV7-6 and J usage is TRBJ1-2; D is uncertain. Trimming cost V 5 bases and J 0 bases, with 16 bases left between them. Per germline, CDR1 SGHVS and CDR2 FNYEAQ. The CDR3 loop spans 16 amino acids.

This clone was seen only once. This chain links TRBV10-3 with TRBJ1-1, with D possibly matching TRBD1 (6 bases). The germline CDR1 and CDR2 sequences are ENHRY and SYGVKD. V shed 6 bases and J shed 0 bases, with 11 bases lying between them. The CDR3 loop spans 14 amino acids. The CDR3 DNA reads TGTGCCATCAGCATACAGGGACTGAACACTGAAGCTTTCTTT. Translated, it gives CAISIQGLNTEAFF.

For the CDR3, the DNA is TGTGCCAGTAGTACCTTAGCGGGAGTCGGCGGGGAGCTGTTTTTT. This sequence encodes CASSTLAGVGGELFF. The chain joins TRBV19 to TRBJ2-2; 9 nucleotides align to TRBD2. The CDR3 loop spans 15 amino acids. CDR1 is LNHDA, CDR2 SQIVND, per germline (reference sequence). Trimming took 4 bases from V and 7 from J; bases not matched to a gene: 7.

This clone was found a few times. The chain joins TRBV18 to TRBJ2-2, with TRBD2 matching over 13 bases. Looked up from germline, CDR1 is KGHSH and CDR2 is LQKENI. Trimming at V came to 3 bases and at J to 4 bases, leaving 5 bases not matched to a gene. The CDR3 covers 17 residues. CDR3: CASSPGLAGRGTGELFF. The CDR3 DNA reads TGTGCCAGCTCACCGGGACTAGCGGGAAGGGGCACCGGGGAGCTGTTTTTT.

V is TRBV10-1 and J is TRBJ2-2; possible D gene TRBD2, 6 bases. V lost 8 bases and J lost 3, with 10 bases in between. Germline V gives CDR1 WNHNN, CDR2 SYGVQD (reference sequence). The CDR3 consists of 13 residues. Here the CDR3 DNA reads TGCGCCAGCCGGGACTCCTACACCGGGGAGCTGTTTTTT. Amino acid sequence: CASRDSYTGELFF.

This chain connects TRBV9 to TRBJ1-3, with a tentative D call TRBD1 (5 bases). The CDR3 spans 16 residues. V was pared by 4 bases and J by 0 bases, with 14 bases between. Germline lookup yields CDR1 SGDLS and CDR2 YYNGEE. CDR3 amino acids: CASSPSGAYSGNTIYF. The CDR3 DNA sequence: TGTGCCAGCAGCCCGAGTGGGGCCTACTCTGGAAACACCATATATTTT.

Comments on this clone: Distinct nucleotide sequences in the sample also encode this CDR3. This chain uses TRBV3-1 (or the pseudogene TRBV3-2) with TRBJ2-2, with D uncertain. Germline loops: CDR1 LGHDT, CDR2 YNNKEL (reference sequence). V was clipped by 1 base and J by 6 bases, with 6 bases between them. There are 13 residues in the CDR3. CDR3 DNA sequence: TGTGCCAGCAGCCAAGTCGAGGCCGGGGAGCTGTTTTTT. It translates to CASSQVEAGELFF.

This clone was seen just once. The chain links TRBV14 to TRBJ2-5; D gene unclear. The germline V gene has CDR1 SGHDN and CDR2 FVKESK. The V end lost 3 bases, the J end lost 1 base, and 3 bases lay between the germline ends. This CDR3 comprises 12 residues. The CDR3 sequence is CASSHGQETQYF. In DNA, the CDR3 is TGTGCCAGCAGCCACGGCCAAGAGACCCAGTACTTC.

The J gene is TRBJ2-7, the V gene TRBV7-2; D ambiguous. Germline CDR1 and CDR2: SGHTA and FQGNSA. The length of the CDR3 is 14 residues. The ends were cut back, 1 base at V and 0 bases at J, with 7 bases in the middle. CDR3 protein: CASSLDSGSYEQYF. In nucleotides, the CDR3 is TGTGCCAGCAGCTTAGACTCTGGCTCCTACGAGCAGTACTTC.

The CDR3 DNA is TGTGCCAGCACCTTCATATCGGAGGAGACCCAGTACTTC. This translates into CASTFISEETQYF. The J gene is TRBJ2-5, the V gene TRBV7-6; no clear D. There are 13 residues in the CDR3. Per germline, CDR1 SGHVS and CDR2 FNYEAQ. V was trimmed by 7 bases and J by 5 bases, leaving 14 bases between them.

The chain employs TRBV18 and TRBJ1-2; no clear D. Germline CDR1 KGHSH, CDR2 LQKENI. Trimming stripped 6 bases from V and 5 bases from J, with 7 bases between. The CDR3 loop spans 11 amino acids. The CDR3: CASSSLYGYTF. CDR3 in DNA: TGTGCCAGCTCTTCCCTTTATGGCTACACCTTC.

The J gene is TRBJ2-7, the V gene TRBV4-1; D may be TRBD1 (6 bases). Germline V gives CDR1 MGHRA, CDR2 YSYEKL. The V end lost 1 base, the J end lost 5 bases, and 15 bases lay between the germline ends. This CDR3 spans 15 amino acids. CDR3 loop: CASSQGAQGPDEQYF. The CDR3 nucleotides read TGCGCCAGCAGCCAAGGAGCACAGGGTCCCGACGAGCAGTACTTC.

CDR3 in amino acids: CASSPRGVVFDQPQHF. CDR3 bases: TGTGCCAGCTCACCACGGGGGGTGGTCTTTGATCAGCCCCAGCATTTT. V usage is TRBV18 and J usage is TRBJ1-5; tentative D call: TRBD1 (5 bases). Trimming removed 1 base at V and 5 bases at J, with 15 bases between. Germline V gene data show CDR1 as KGHSH and CDR2 as LQKENI. This CDR3 contains 16 residues. Based on the CDR3 plus reference TRBV18 and TRBJ1-5, the full variable domain is NAGVMQNPRHLVRRRGQEARLRCSPMKGHSHVYWYRQLPEEGLKFMVYLQKENIIDESGMPKERFSAEFPKEGPSILRIQQVVRGDSAAYFCASSPRGVVFDQPQHFGDGTRLSIL.

This chain uses TRBV5-1 with TRBJ2-2; 7 nucleotides align to TRBD1. CDR1 SGHRS and CDR2 YFSETQ come from the germline V gene. This CDR3 region has 15 residues. V trimming: 4 bases; J trimming: 1 base; junction bases outside the gene matches: 4. The CDR3 nucleotides read TGCGCCAGCAGCACGACAGGGCAGAACACCGGGGAGCTGTTTTTT. It is translated as CASSTTGQNTGELFF.

This chain connects TRBV7-6 to TRBJ2-7, with 9 bases identical to TRBD2. V lost 1 base to trimming and J lost 9 bases; unmatched junction nucleotides: 7. This CDR3 spans 14 amino acids. The germline CDR1 and CDR2 sequences are SGHVS and FNYEAQ. The CDR3 is CASSLGAGGAAQYF. The CDR3 DNA reads TGTGCCAGCAGCTTAGGGGCGGGAGGGGCCGCGCAGTACTTC. The full variable domain, with the rest looked up from reference TRBV7-6 and TRBJ2-7, is GAGVSQSPRYKVTKRGQDVALRCDPISGHVSLYWYRQALGQGPEFLTYFNYEAQQDKSGLPNDRFSAERPEGSISTLTIQRTEQRDSAMYRCASSLGAGGAAQYFGPGTRLTVT.

The CDR3 sequence is CASSFGQGTEAFF. The CDR3 DNA reads TGTGCCAGCAGCTTTGGACAGGGAACTGAAGCTTTCTTT. This chain links TRBV7-2 with TRBJ1-1, with 8 bases identical to TRBD1. The J segment lost 5 bases and the V segment lost 3 bases, leaving 2 bases of the junction unmatched. This CDR3 region has 13 residues. Looked up from germline, CDR1 is SGHTA and CDR2 is FQGNSA. The whole variable domain, filled in from reference TRBV7-2 and TRBJ1-1, reads GAGVSQSPSNKVTEKGKDVELRCDPISGHTALYWYRQSLGQGLEFLIYFQGNSAPDKSGLPSDRFSAERTGGSVSTLTIQRTQQEDSAVYLCASSFGQGTEAFFGQGTRLTVV.

There are a few counts of this clone. This chain uses TRBV9 with TRBJ1-6; 9 bases agree with TRBD1. This CDR3 is built from 14 residues. Germline CDR1 is SGDLS and CDR2 is YYNGEE. The V and J ends lost 4 bases and 16 bases, in that order; junction bases with no gene match: 12. The CDR3 region is CASSPGTGIHLLHF. CDR3 nucleotide sequence: TGTGCCAGCAGCCCCGGGACAGGGATTCACCTACTCCACTTT.

The sample holds one count of this clone. The chain employs TRBV25-1 and TRBJ1-2; D unclear. Germline V gene data show CDR1 as MGHDK and CDR2 as SYGVNS. The germline V and J ends were trimmed by 0 bases and 2 bases, with 7 bases remaining between them. This CDR3 has 14 residues. The chain's CDR3 is CASSEYGLNYGYTF. The DNA of the CDR3 is TGTGCCAGCAGTGAATATGGGCTGAACTATGGCTACACCTTC.

This sequence joins TRBV9 and TRBJ1-5; D remains ambiguous. CDR1 is SGDLS, CDR2 YYNGEE, per germline. Trimming took off 0 bases at V and 3 bases at J, with 7 bases between the two ends. There are 14 residues in the CDR3. CDR3 sequence (DNA): TGTGCCAGCAGCGTAGGGCGGGACAATCAGCCCCAGCATTTT. Translating it yields CASSVGRDNQPQHF.

This chain links TRBV27 with TRBJ1-2; 9 positions match TRBD1. The CDR3 length is 13 residues. CDR1 MNHEY and CDR2 SMNVEV come from the germline V gene (reference sequence). The trim removed 5 bases at V and 8 bases at J, leaving 6 bases unmatched. In nucleotides, the CDR3 is TGTGCCAGCAGTCCTGACAGGGGGTCAGGCTACACCTTC. Translation gives CASSPDRGSGYTF.

The rearrangement links TRBV10-3 to TRBJ1-1; 8 bases agree with TRBD1. The CDR3 totals 15 residues. Germline lookup yields CDR1 ENHRY and CDR2 SYGVKD. V trimming: 5 bases; J trimming: 2 bases; junction bases outside the gene matches: 7. The CDR3 bases are TGTGCCATCAGTTTTTCAGGGGGCAGCAACACTGAAGCTTTCTTT. It codes for CAISFSGGSNTEAFF.

The CDR3 nucleotides are TGTGCCAGCAGTGGAGAGCGGGTCTTGAGCAATCAGCCCCAGCATTTT. This gives the protein CASSGERVLSNQPQHF. The chain combines TRBV2 with TRBJ1-5, with D hard to call. Deletions cut 4 bases from V and 1 base from J, with 14 bases between. The CDR3 loop spans 16 amino acids. CDR1 SNHLY and CDR2 FYNNEI come from the germline V gene. The full variable domain, completed using reference TRBV2 and TRBJ1-5, is EPEVTQTPSHQVTQMGQEVILRCVPISNHLYFYWYRQILGQKVEFLVSFYNNEISEKSEIFDDQFSVERPDGSNFTLKIRSTKLEDSAMYFCASSGERVLSNQPQHFGDGTRLSIL.

V is TRBV3-1 (or the pseudogene TRBV3-2) and J is TRBJ2-7, with D perhaps matching TRBD1 (5 bases). The CDR3 is made up of 15 amino acids. V was clipped by 0 bases and J by 3 bases, with 12 bases between them. CDR1 and CDR2 from the germline V gene are LGHDT and YNNKEL (reference sequence). CDR3 bases: TGTGCCAGCAGCCAAGATCAGGGCAGCTTCTACGAGCAGTACTTC. Translation: CASSQDQGSFYEQYF.

This clone was seen once. The chain combines TRBV30 with TRBJ1-4, with no clear D. There are 15 residues in the CDR3. The V end was cut by 5 bases, the J end by 5 bases, with 18 bases between. From germline, CDR1 is GTSNPN and CDR2 SVGIG (reference sequence). The CDR3 spells CAWANLGQANEKLFF. DNA of the CDR3: TGTGCCTGGGCGAACCTCGGTCAGGCGAATGAAAAACTGTTTTTT.

The chain recombines TRBV7-8 with TRBJ2-7; 12 nucleotides line up with TRBD2. The CDR3 is 15 residues long. The J segment lost 5 bases and the V segment lost 5 bases, leaving 7 bases of the junction unmatched. In germline, CDR1 is SGHVS, CDR2 FQNEAQ. CDR3 sequence: CASSPWTSGTNEQYF. CDR3 sequence (DNA): TGTGCCAGCAGCCCTTGGACTAGCGGGACCAACGAGCAGTACTTC.

The chain joins TRBV28 to TRBJ1-6; 9 bases fit TRBD1. After removal of 4 bases from V and 8 bases from J, the junction contained 6 bases not matched to a gene. This CDR3 has 15 residues. Germline lookup yields CDR1 MDHEN and CDR2 SYDVKM. CDR3 residues: CASSSAQGAYSPLHF. In nucleotides, the CDR3 is TGTGCCAGCAGTTCGGCACAGGGGGCATATTCACCCCTCCACTTT.

This clone was picked up a small number of times. Here the CDR3 DNA reads TGTGCCAGCAGTCGGGGGGCCCACGCTTATAACTATGGCTACACCTTC. It encodes CASSRGAHAYNYGYTF. This chain joins TRBV28 and TRBJ1-2, with D maybe TRBD1 (6 bases). Germline CDR1 is MDHEN and CDR2 is SYDVKM. CDR3 length: 16 residues. The V end lost 5 bases, the J end lost 1 base, and 17 bases lay between the germline ends.

The chain uses TRBV7-3 and TRBJ2-1, with 7 bases matching TRBD2. CDR1 is SGHTA and CDR2 is FQGTGA in the germline V gene. This CDR3 region has 17 residues. The V segment lost 2 bases and the J segment 0 bases; nucleotides outside the gene matches: 7. The CDR3 spells CASSLHETGGSYNEQFF. The CDR3 coding sequence is TGTGCCAGCAGCTTACACGAGACGGGGGGCTCCTACAATGAGCAGTTCTTC.

The chain uses TRBV11-2 and TRBJ2-5; D is possibly TRBD1 (7 bases). V lost 8 bases to trimming and J lost 9 bases, with 25 bases between them. This CDR3 contains 15 residues. Looked up from germline, CDR1 is SGHAT and CDR2 is FQNNGV. The CDR3 DNA is TGTGCCAGCGGATTCCAAGGGACTCCCCAGGGGGCCCAGTACTTC. As protein: CASGFQGTPQGAQYF.